This entry concerns a single T cell receptor beta chain. The record has no base qualities; no much larger clone is one base away. The sample's time point label, decoded: cells obtained before transplantation from donor or recipient. In mixed lymphocyte reactions, some 200,000 CFSE-labeled pre-transplant responders were plated with some 200,000 irradiated violet-dye-labeled stimulators and cultured for about six days. After the mixed lymphocyte reaction, proliferating CD3+CD4+CFSE-low and CD3+CD8+CFSE-low responder cells were FACS-sorted on a BD Influx sorter. The method was the immunoSEQ multiplex PCR assay. For most patients, genomic DNA was isolated with the Qiagen DNeasy Blood and Tissue Kit and sent frozen to Adaptive Biotechnologies for TCR sequencing. Adaptive Biotechnologies carried out high-throughput TCR-beta CDR3 sequencing of genomic DNA for most patients. Concerning the study's data processing: Adaptive's ImmunoSEQ software was the source of the TCR sequencing data for fewer than 20 patients, while three other patients were processed with MiXCR and VDJtools. To correct CD4 versus CD8 sorting errors, sequences present in both subsets at a frequency ratio below 5:1 were removed. CDR3 nucleotide sequences shared between donor and recipient were removed because their origin could not be assigned. To be classed as alloreactive, a clone needed at least 2-fold expansion over unstimulated cells and a minimum CFSE-low frequency of 0.002% (template counts) or 0.001% (read counts). Mappable clones were those detected in sequenced pre-transplant spleen, lymph node, or MLR CFSE-low populations of the donor or recipient. Cumulative frequency of alloreactive clones was calculated as a percentage of all sequences weighted by copy number. Held by TCRdb, this immuneACCESS table contains in-frame sequences only and omits some clones. Under half of the omission traces to an unresolved V gene where checked; the cause of the rest is unknown. V, J and clone size reflect that table, while D and trimming were determined from the DNA. A total of some 19,000 clones appear in this sample, roughly two fifths of them only once. Approximately 1.7% of the sample belongs to the ten largest clones.

This sample is part of a study of graft-versus-host responses after intestinal transplantation (dated by TCRdb to the early 2020s). In terms of the full investigation: The transplants that recipients received were multivisceral, liver-intestinal, or isolated intestinal. After intestinal transplantation, graft-versus-host and host-versus-graft alloreactive T cell clones were followed in the graft, circulation and bone marrow using bulk TCR-beta CDR3 sequencing. Of the 20 to 25 intestinal transplant recipients enrolled in the cohort, one of whom was a retransplant, a few patients without pretransplant specimens were excluded. Every recipient was given anti-thymocyte globulin induction, then maintenance tacrolimus and steroids for around three years. Instead of going to the commercial service, samples from three later patients were sequenced in-house on an Illumina MiSeq and processed with MiXCR. A peak of at least 4% donor T cells among recipient peripheral blood mononuclear cells was the definition used for donor T cell macrochimerism. To identify alloreactive clones, pre-transplant mixed lymphocyte reaction products were sequenced and compared with unstimulated pre-transplant donor and recipient T cells.

Paper-wide results and their limitations: Peak levels of circulating GvH clones were associated with declines in HvG clones early after transplant. High GvH to HvG T cell clonal ratios were observed in the allografts of patients with donor T cell macrochimerism. The conclusions were limited by the relatively low number and heterogeneity of the intestinal transplant patients. GvH clones turned up in recipient bone marrow, with some appearing earlier in ileal mucosa or blood, a pattern consistent with an intestinal mucosal origin.

This TCR was recovered from a human patient who received an intestinal transplant. The input for sequencing was alloreactive CD8+ T cells from a mixed lymphocyte reaction culture, taken before intestinal transplant. The sample's cell subset or site label is to be understood as: CFSE-low proliferating T cells sorted from roughly six-day pre-transplant mixed lymphocyte reaction (GvH or HvG direction).

The CDR3 protein is CASGTGYGEQYF. The bases read TGCGCCAGCGGTACGGGTTACGGGGAGCAGTACTTC. The V gene is TRBV5-1 and the J gene is TRBJ2-7; there is no confident call for the D gene. CDR1 and CDR2, per the germline V gene, are SGHRS and YFSETQ. The CDR3 starts with the cysteine, ends with the phenylalanine, and has 12 residues. The DNA shown is the 36-base CDR3, in frame from base 1. A distance of 15 bases separates the germline ends of V and J, which lose 7 bases and 7 bases respectively. When the CDR3 is completed using the reference TRBV5-1 and TRBJ2-7 genes on either side, the full variable domain is KAGVTQTPRYLIKTRGQQVTLSCSPISGHRSVSWYQQTPGQGLQFLFEYFSETQRNKGNFPGRFSGRQFSNSRSEMNVSTLELGDSALYLCASGTGYGEQYFGPGTRLTVT.